One and the same sample provided the 13 T cell receptor beta chains below, sequenced in a study of cytomegalovirus exposure and HLA in healthy donors (dated by TCRdb to the late 2010s). The method behind the library was the immunoSEQ multiplex PCR assay. The multiplex PCR relied on a mix of 60 forward primers for TCR Vbeta segments and 13 reverse primers for TCR Jbeta segments. The clones in this table, taken by TCRdb from immuneACCESS, are in-frame only. Not every clone is retained; where verified, under half of the shortfall comes from an unresolved V gene, and the cause of the rest is unknown. In this sample the table shows 170,000 or so clones, 65% to 85% of which occur a single time. 6.3% of the sample rests with the top ten. Material for sequencing was PBMCs. These receptors were obtained from a male donor in good health and CMV-seropositive.

The chain combines TRBV28 with TRBJ1-5, with D maybe TRBD1 (5 bases). Germline CDR1 reads MDHEN; CDR2 reads SYDVKM. The V end was cut by 7 bases, the J end by 1 base, with 14 bases between. The CDR3 extends over 15 amino acids. CDR3 in amino acids: CASNWHGQSNQPQHF. CDR3 coding DNA: TGTGCCAGCAATTGGCACGGACAAAGCAATCAGCCCCAGCATTTT. Drawing the rest from reference TRBV28 and TRBJ1-5, the complete variable domain is DVKVTQSSRYLVKRTGEKVFLECVQDMDHENMFWYRQDPGLGLRLIYFSYDVKMKEKGDIPEGYSVSREKKERFSLILESASTNQTSMYLCASNWHGQSNQPQHFGDGTRLSIL.

This clone was observed a single time. J is TRBJ1-2 and V is TRBV19, with D possibly matching TRBD1 (5 bases). Between the trimmed V and J ends, which lost 6 bases and 7 bases, there was a span of 9 bases. Germline CDR1 and CDR2: LNHDA and SQIVND (reference sequence). CDR3 length: 11 residues. This CDR3 reads CASSQGGGYTF. The CDR3 bases are TGTGCCAGTAGCCAGGGCGGTGGCTACACCTTC.

In its sample, this clone was seen once. This chain links TRBV27 with TRBJ1-2; 8 nucleotides line up with TRBD1. Trimming at V came to 2 bases and at J to 7 bases, leaving 15 bases not matched to a gene. The CDR3 is 17 residues long. CDR1 and CDR2 (germline): MNHEY, SMNVEV (reference sequence). The CDR3: CASSLHRGDWFISGYTF. In DNA form, the CDR3 reads TGTGCCAGCAGTTTACACAGGGGGGACTGGTTTATCTCTGGCTACACCTTC.

This clone was observed a handful of times. Germline and junction disagree at one end, which may indicate a read error. The genes are TRBV7-9 and TRBJ1-2; D unclear. Germline V gives CDR1 SEHNR, CDR2 FQNEAQ (reference sequence). CDR3 length equals 16 residues. CDR3 sequence reads: CSSSPREQRGSYGYTF. The CDR3 region has the DNA TGTTCCAGCAGCCCGCGGGAGCAGCGGGGTAGCTATGGCTACACCTTC.

The chain uses TRBV30 and TRBJ1-5, with D unresolved. V lost 5 bases to trimming and J lost 7 bases, with 18 bases between them. CDR3 length: 14 amino acids. Germline-derived CDR1 and CDR2 are GTSNPN and SVGIG (reference sequence). CDR3 in amino acids: CAWARPGSGQPQHF. CDR3 DNA sequence: TGTGCCTGGGCTCGCCCCGGGAGCGGGCAGCCCCAGCATTTT.

This clone appeared a few times. This chain links TRBV21-1 with TRBJ2-1; TRBD2, the table's D call, lacks a check against the DNA. TRBV21-1 corresponds to a pseudogene. The CDR3 extends over 21 amino acids. CDR3 coding DNA: TGTGCCAGCAGCAAAGAGGGAGTGGGGGGACTAGTATATGGTGGGCATGATGAGCAGTTCTTC. Its translation: CASSKEGVGGLVYGGHDEQFF.

In the case of this clone: Distinct nucleotide sequences in the sample also encode this CDR3. The rearrangement joins TRBV19 to TRBJ2-5, with D possibly being TRBD2 (5 bases). The CDR3 covers 13 residues. Germline-derived CDR1 and CDR2 are LNHDA and SQIVND (reference sequence). V was pared by 5 bases and J by 4 bases, with 11 bases between. The CDR3 spells CASSPPRGETQYF. The CDR3 DNA reads TGTGCCAGTAGTCCCCCCCGGGGAGAGACCCAGTACTTC.

The chain uses TRBV5-1 and TRBJ1-3, with 7 bases fitting TRBD1. CDR1 is SGHRS and CDR2 is YFSETQ in the germline V gene. Trimming cost V 2 bases and J 4 bases; bases outside gene matches: 3. This CDR3 spans 14 amino acids. The CDR3 nucleotides are TGCGCCAGCAGCTTACAGGGGCAGGGAAACACCATATATTTT. Translating it yields CASSLQGQGNTIYF.

The chain has TRBV25-1 and TRBJ2-6; no firm D call. The CDR3 runs to 14 residues. Trimming took off 3 bases at V and 4 bases at J, with 7 bases between the two ends. The V gene's germline CDR1 is MGHDK and CDR2 SYGVNS. The CDR3 region is CASSDPGGANVLTF. In DNA form, the CDR3 reads TGTGCCAGCAGTGATCCCGGGGGGGCCAACGTCCTGACTTTC.

The CDR3 sequence: CASRPGLAEYFF. The CDR3 region has the DNA TGTGCCAGCAGACCAGGACTAGCGGAGTATTTCTTC. This chain connects TRBV27 to TRBJ2-1; 10 bases map to TRBD2. Germline CDR1 and CDR2: MNHEY and SMNVEV (reference sequence). With 6 bases clipped from V and 16 bases from J, the junction kept 9 bases outside the gene matches. The CDR3 is 12 amino acids.

The chain uses TRBV4-2 and TRBJ2-3, with 10 positions matching TRBD2. The CDR3 extends over 18 amino acids. The V segment lost 1 base and the J segment 4 bases; nucleotides outside the gene matches: 11. Germline V gene sequence: CDR1 LGHNA, CDR2 YNFKEQ. The CDR3 coding sequence is TGTGCCAGCAGCCAAGCCCCGGGCCTAGCGGGAGAGGCAGATACGCAGTATTTT. Its translation: CASSQAPGLAGEADTQYF.

The count of this clone is one. The CDR3 DNA follows: TGTGCCAGCAGTTACCAGCCGGGACTGGGGGGAGAGACCCAGTACTTC. It yields the protein CASSYQPGLGGETQYF. The chain couples TRBV6-5 to TRBJ2-5, with D possibly TRBD2 on 6 matching bases. Looked up from germline, CDR1 is MNHEY and CDR2 is SVGAGI. Trimming took off 2 bases at V and 4 bases at J, with 17 bases between the two ends. The CDR3 contains 16 residues.

The chain couples TRBV5-4 to TRBJ2-1; D unclear. Germline CDR1 and CDR2: SGHNT and YYREEE (reference sequence). V lost 1 base and J 1 base, leaving 3 bases between the germline ends. This CDR3 comprises 13 residues. In DNA, the CDR3 is TGTGCCAGCAGCTTGACTTCCTACAATGAGCAGTTCTTC. Translated: CASSLTSYNEQFF. Filled out from reference TRBV5-4 and TRBJ2-1, the complete variable domain reads ETGVTQSPTHLIKTRGQQVTLRCSSQSGHNTVSWYQQALGQGPQFIFQYYREEENGRGNFPPRFSGLQFPNYSSELNVNALELDDSALYLCASSLTSYNEQFFGPGTRLTVL.